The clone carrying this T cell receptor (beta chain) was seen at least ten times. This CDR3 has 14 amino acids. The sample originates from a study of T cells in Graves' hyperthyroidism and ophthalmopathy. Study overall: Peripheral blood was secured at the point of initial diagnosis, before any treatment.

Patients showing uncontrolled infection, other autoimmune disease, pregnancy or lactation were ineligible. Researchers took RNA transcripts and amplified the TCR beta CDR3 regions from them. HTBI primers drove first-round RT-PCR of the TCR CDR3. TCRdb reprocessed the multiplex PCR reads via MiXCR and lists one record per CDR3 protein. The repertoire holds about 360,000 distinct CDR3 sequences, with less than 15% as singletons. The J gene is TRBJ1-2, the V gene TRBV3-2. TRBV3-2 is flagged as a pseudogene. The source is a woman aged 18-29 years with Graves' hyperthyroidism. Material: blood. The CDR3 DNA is TGTGCCAGCAGCGTCTGGGCCGTAAACTATGGCTACACCTTC. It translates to CASSVWAVNYGYTF.